Included here is one TCR beta chain sequence, with context. What it recognizes is unknown. These data belong to a study of cytomegalovirus exposure and HLA in healthy donors. General study points: Information on immune exposure was restricted to one variable (CMV serostatus).

Germline V gene sequence: CDR1 SGHRS, CDR2 YFSETQ. The CDR3 loop spans 19 amino acids. J was trimmed by 2 bases and V by 2 bases; bases with no gene match: 16. The PCR ran on 60 Vbeta and 13 Jbeta primers. TCRdb keeps only in-frame clones here, not all; method: immunoSEQ multiplex PCR. The repertoire holds around 150,000 clones, with 73% as singletons. Sequencing input: PBMCs. The J gene is TRBJ1-3, the V gene TRBV5-1; 7 nucleotides align to TRBD1. The origin of this receptor is a human donor in good health. The CDR3 sequence is CASSFRQGGLSRAGNTIYF. The CDR3 region has the DNA TGCGCCAGCAGCTTCCGACAGGGTGGACTTTCCAGAGCTGGAAACACCATATATTTT.